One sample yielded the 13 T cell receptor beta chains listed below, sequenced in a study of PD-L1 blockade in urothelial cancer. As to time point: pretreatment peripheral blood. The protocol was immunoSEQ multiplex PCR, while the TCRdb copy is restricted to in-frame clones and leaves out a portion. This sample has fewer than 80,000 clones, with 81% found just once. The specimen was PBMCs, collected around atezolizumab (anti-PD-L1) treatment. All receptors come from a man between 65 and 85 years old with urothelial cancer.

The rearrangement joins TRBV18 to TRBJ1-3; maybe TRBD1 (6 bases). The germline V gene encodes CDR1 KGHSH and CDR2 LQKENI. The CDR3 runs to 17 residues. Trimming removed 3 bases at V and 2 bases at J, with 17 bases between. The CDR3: CASSPFTRQAPGNTIYF. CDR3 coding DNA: TGTGCCAGCTCACCCTTCACCAGACAGGCCCCTGGAAACACCATATATTTT.

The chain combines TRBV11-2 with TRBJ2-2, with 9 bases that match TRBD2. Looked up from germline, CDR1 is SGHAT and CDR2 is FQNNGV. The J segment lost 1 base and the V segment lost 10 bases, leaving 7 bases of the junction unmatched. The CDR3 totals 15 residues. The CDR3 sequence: CATQRTSENTGELFF. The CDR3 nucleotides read TGTGCCACTCAACGGACTAGCGAGAACACCGGGGAGCTGTTTTTT.

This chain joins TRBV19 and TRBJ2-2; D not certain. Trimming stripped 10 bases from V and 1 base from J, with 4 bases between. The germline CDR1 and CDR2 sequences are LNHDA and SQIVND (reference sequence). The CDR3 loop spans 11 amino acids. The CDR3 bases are TGTGCCACGGGGAACACCGGGGAGCTGTTTTTT. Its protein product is CATGNTGELFF. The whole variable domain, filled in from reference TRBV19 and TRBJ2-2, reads DGGITQSPKYLFRKEGQNVTLSCEQNLNHDAMYWYRQDPGQGLRLIYYSQIVNDFQKGDIAEGYSVSREKKESFPLTVTSAQKNPTAFYLCATGNTGELFFGEGSRLTVL.

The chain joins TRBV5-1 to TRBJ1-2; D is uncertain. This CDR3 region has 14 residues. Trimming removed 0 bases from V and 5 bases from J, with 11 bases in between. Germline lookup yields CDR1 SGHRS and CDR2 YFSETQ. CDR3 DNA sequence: TGCGCCAGCAGCTTGGAGACAAATCGTTATGGCTACACCTTC. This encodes CASSLETNRYGYTF.

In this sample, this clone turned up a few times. CDR3 amino acids: CAISQGFVYEQYF. CDR3 nucleotide sequence: TGTGCCATCAGTCAGGGGTTTGTGTACGAGCAGTACTTC. The chain couples TRBV10-3 to TRBJ2-7; a possible D gene is TRBD1 (6 bases). CDR1 is ENHRY and CDR2 is SYGVKD in the germline V gene. The V gene lost 5 bases and the J gene lost 4 bases, with 12 bases spanning the gap. The CDR3 runs to 13 residues.

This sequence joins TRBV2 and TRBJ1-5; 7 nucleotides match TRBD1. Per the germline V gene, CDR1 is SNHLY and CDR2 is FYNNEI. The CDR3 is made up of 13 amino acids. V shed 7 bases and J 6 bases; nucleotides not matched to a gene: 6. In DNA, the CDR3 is TGTGCCAGCAAGGGGACAGTGGGTCAGCCCCAGCATTTT. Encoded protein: CASKGTVGQPQHF.

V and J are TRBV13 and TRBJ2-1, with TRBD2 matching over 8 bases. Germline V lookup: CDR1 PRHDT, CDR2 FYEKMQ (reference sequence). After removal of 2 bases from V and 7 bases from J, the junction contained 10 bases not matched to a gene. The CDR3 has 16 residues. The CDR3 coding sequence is TGTGCCAGCAGCTTAAGTACGGGAGGGCTCTGGAATGAGCAGTTCTTC. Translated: CASSLSTGGLWNEQFF.

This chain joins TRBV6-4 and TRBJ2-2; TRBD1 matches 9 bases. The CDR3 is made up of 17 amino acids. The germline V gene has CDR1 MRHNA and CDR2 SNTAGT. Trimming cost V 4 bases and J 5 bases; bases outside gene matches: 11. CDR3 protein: CASSVGTGKWGTGELFF. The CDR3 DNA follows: TGTGCCAGCAGTGTCGGGACAGGGAAGTGGGGGACCGGGGAGCTGTTTTTT.

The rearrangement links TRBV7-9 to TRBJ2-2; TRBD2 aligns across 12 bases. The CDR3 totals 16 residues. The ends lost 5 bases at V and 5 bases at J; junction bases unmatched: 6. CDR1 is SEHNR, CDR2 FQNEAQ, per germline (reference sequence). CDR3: CASSKTSGSDTGELFF. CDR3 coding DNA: TGTGCCAGCAGCAAGACTAGCGGGAGCGATACCGGGGAGCTGTTTTTT.

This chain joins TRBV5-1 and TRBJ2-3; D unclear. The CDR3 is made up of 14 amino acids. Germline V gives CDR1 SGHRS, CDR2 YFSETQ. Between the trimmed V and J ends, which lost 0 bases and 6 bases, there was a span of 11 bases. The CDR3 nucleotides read TGCGCCAGCAGCTTGGCCCTGACCGGGGATACGCAGTATTTT. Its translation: CASSLALTGDTQYF.

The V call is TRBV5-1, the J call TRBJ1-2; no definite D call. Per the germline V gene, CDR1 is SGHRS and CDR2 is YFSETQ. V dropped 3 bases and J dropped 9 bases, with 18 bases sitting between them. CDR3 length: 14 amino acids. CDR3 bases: TGCGCCAGCAGCTCGGCGGGATCTCGGTTCAGCTACACCTTC. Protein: CASSSAGSRFSYTF.

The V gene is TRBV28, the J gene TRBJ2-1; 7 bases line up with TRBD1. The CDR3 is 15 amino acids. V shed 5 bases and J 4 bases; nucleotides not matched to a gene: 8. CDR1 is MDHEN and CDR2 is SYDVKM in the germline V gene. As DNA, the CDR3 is TGTGCCAGCAGTCTGGACCGGGGACAGTACAATGAGCAGTTCTTC. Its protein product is CASSLDRGQYNEQFF. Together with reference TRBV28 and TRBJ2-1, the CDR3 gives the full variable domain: DVKVTQSSRYLVKRTGEKVFLECVQDMDHENMFWYRQDPGLGLRLIYFSYDVKMKEKGDIPEGYSVSREKKERFSLILESASTNQTSMYLCASSLDRGQYNEQFFGPGTRLTVL.

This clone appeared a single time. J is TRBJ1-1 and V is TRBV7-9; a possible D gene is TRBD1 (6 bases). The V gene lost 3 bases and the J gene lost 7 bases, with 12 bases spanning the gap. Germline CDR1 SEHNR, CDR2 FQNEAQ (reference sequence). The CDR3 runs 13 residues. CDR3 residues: CASSFTGKGEAFF. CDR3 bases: TGTGCCAGCAGCTTTACAGGGAAAGGTGAAGCTTTCTTT.